A single T cell receptor (beta chain) is shown here with its context. This clonotype has just a few counts. Its antigen remains undetermined. No per-base quality is available; no much larger clone lies one base away. The time point label for this specimen denotes: 45 to 50 days after influenza vaccine administration. Libraries were constructed by RT-PCR. TCRdb shows the sequencer as Illumina HiSeq 2500. Through fastp at Q25 and MiXCR, TCRdb rebuilt clones from the public reads, retaining in-frame beta chains. Rows merge per CDR3 protein into single entries with the most common DNA and genes. The sample includes about 530,000 distinct CDR3 sequences, with roughly 13% observed a single time. The ten top clones hold under 15% of the sample. For CDR1 and CDR2, the germline V gene (reference sequence) lists SEHNR and FQNEAQ. V and J lose 0 bases and 7 bases, and a span of 10 bases separates them. Counted from cysteine to phenylalanine, this CDR3 has 14 amino acids. Of the read, only the CDR3 DNA is kept; its 42 bases are in frame from base 1.

This entry belongs to a study of response to subunit inactivated influenza vaccine (dated by TCRdb to 2017 to 2018). Concerning the study at large: The study used deep quantitative T cell receptor repertoire profiling to track responses to a trivalent subunit inactivated influenza vaccine. General study outcomes and caveats: According to the authors, only a limited number of new T cells may be recruited by each seasonal influenza vaccination.

Sequencing used PBMCs from blood, obtained about 40 days after vaccination. The V and J segments used are TRBV7-9 and TRBJ2-1; the D gene is perhaps TRBD2, from 6 matching bases. This sequence was found in a man aged 50 to 60 who received an inactivated influenza vaccine. Donor details come from another sample of the same person, matched by shared clones. The CDR3 amino acid sequence is: CASSLADYWNEQFF. In nucleotides, the sequence is TGTGCCAGCAGCTTAGCGGACTATTGGAATGAGCAGTTCTTC. Supplemented by the reference TRBV7-9 and TRBJ2-1 proteins around the CDR3, the complete variable domain is DTGVSQNPRHKITKRGQNVTFRCDPISEHNRLYWYRQTLGQGPEFLTYFQNEAQLEKSRLLSDRFSAERPKGSFSTLEIQRTEQGDSAMYLCASSLADYWNEQFFGPGTRLTVL.